This TCR beta chain was recovered during a study of T cell responses to AZD1222 COVID-19 vaccine. Study-level information: Doses given second, at about 4 or about 12 weeks, were pooled. Study-wide results and limits: The sample set comprised mostly white British donors with more females, and clonal diversity was possibly underestimated.

This clone was found once. Antigen: not known. One end of the junction fails to match germline, which may point to a read error. The data were produced by immunoSEQ multiplex PCR, yet TCRdb's version contains in-frame clones alone and is incomplete. The sample shows about 94,000 clones, 88% of them seen only once. The sample consisted of peripheral blood, taken on day 0 of AZD1222 vaccination. This TCR derives from an adult in good health.

The CDR3 here is CASSPQAGKLNTGELFF. The CDR3 DNA is TGTGCTAGCAGCCCCCAGGCAGGAAAGTTGAACACCGGGGAGCTGTTTTTT. The rearrangement joins TRBV7-7 to TRBJ2-2; D is ambiguous. Germline assignment: CDR1 SSHAT and CDR2 FNYEAQ (reference sequence). The CDR3 totals 17 residues.